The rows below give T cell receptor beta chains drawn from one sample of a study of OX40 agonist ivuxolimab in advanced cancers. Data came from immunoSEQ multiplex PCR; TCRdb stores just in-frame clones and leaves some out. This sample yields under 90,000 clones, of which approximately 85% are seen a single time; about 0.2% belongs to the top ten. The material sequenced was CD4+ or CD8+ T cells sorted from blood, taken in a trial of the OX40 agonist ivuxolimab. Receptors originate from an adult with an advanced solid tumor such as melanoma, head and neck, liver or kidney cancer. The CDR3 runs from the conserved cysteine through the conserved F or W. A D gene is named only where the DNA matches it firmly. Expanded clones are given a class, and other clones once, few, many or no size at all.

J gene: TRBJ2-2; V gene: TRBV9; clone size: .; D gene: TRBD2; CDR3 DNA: TGTGCCAGCAGCGTAACTAGCGGGAGAGGAACCGGGGAGCTGTTTTTT; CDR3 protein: CASSVTSGRGTGELFF
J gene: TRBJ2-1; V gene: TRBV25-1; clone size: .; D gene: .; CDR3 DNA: TGTGCCAGCAGTCCAAGGACGGCAACCTACAATGAGCAGTTCTTC; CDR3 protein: CASSPRTATYNEQFF
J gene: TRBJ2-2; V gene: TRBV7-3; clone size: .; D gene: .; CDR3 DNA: TGTGCCAGCAGCTTCGACGTAACCGGGGAGCTGTTTTTT; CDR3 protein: CASSFDVTGELFF
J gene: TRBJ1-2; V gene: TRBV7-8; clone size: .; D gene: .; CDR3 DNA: TGTGCCAGCAGCTTAGGTCCAGGGCGCCTTAACTATGGCTACACCTTC; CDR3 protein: CASSLGPGRLNYGYTF
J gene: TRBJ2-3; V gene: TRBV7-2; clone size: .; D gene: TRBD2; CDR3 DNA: TGTGCCAGCAGCCCGGGGGGGGGCGGGAGCCCTGGCACAGATACGCAGTATTTT; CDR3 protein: CASSPGGGGSPGTDTQYF
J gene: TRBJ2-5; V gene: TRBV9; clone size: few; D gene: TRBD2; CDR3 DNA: TGTGCCAGCAGCGTAGCGGCTAGCGGGACCGTGCAAGAGACCCAGTACTTC; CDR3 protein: CASSVAASGTVQETQYF
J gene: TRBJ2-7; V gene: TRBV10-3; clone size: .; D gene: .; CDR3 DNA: TGTGCCATCAGTGAGTCGGGGATTTACGAGCAGTACTTC; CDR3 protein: CAISESGIYEQYF
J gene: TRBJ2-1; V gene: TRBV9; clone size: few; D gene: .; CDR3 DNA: TGTGCCAGCAGCGCTTACAGTACCGACAATGAGCAGTTCTTC; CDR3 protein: CASSAYSTDNEQFF
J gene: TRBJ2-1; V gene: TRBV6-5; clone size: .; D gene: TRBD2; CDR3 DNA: TGTGCCAGCCAAAGCGGGGGGGTTCCCAATGAGCAGTTCTTC; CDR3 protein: CASQSGGVPNEQFF
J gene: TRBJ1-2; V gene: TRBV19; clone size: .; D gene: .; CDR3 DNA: TGTGCCAGTAGTAAAGCGAGCGAGAGTGGCGGTCCTGGCTACACCTTC; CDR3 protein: CASSKASESGGPGYTF
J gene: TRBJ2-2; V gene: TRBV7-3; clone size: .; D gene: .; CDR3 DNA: TGTGCCAGCAGCTTAGCCCCGAACACCGGGGAGCTGTTTTTT; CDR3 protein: CASSLAPNTGELFF
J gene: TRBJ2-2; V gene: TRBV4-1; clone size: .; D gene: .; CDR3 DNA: TGCGCCAGCAGCCAAGCGCGAAGCGGATTCACCGGGGAGCTGTTTTTT; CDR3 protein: CASSQARSGFTGELFF
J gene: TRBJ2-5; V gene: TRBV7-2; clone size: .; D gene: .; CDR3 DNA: TGTGCCAGCAGCATCGGGGTCCAAGAGACCCAGTACTTC; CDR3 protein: CASSIGVQETQYF
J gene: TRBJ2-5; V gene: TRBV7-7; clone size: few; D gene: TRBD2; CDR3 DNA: TGTGCTAGCAGCTATCGGAGCGGGGGGGAAGAGACCCAGTACTTC; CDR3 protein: CASSYRSGGEETQYF
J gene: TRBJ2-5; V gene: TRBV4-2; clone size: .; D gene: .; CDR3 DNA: TGTGCCAGCAGCCAAGATGGACGGGACCAAGAGACCCAGTACTTC; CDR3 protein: CASSQDGRDQETQYF
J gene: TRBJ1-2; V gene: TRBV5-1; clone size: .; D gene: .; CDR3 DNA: TGCGCCAGCAGGGACAGCGAAGAAGGCTACACCTTC; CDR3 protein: CASRDSEEGYTF
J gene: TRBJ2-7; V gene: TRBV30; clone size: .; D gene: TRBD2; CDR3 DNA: TGTGCCTGGAGTGTAAGCGGGAGCCTGCAGTACTTC; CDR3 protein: CAWSVSGSLQYF
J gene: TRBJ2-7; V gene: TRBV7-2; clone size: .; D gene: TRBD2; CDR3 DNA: TGTGCCAGCAGCTTACTCAGCGGGAGCGGGTCCTACGAGCAGTACTTC; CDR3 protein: CASSLLSGSGSYEQYF
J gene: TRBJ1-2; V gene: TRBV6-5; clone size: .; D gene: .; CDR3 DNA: TGTGCCAGCAGTTACTCGAGAGGGAGCTATGGCTACACCTTC; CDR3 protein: CASSYSRGSYGYTF
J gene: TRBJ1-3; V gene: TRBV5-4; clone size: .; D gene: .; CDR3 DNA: TGTGCCAGCAGCCAGGGACGGAACTCTGGAAACACCATATATTTT; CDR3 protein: CASSQGRNSGNTIYF
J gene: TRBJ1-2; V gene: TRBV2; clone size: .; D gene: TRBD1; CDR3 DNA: TGTGCCAGCAGTGATAACCAGGGGGGCTATGGCTACACCTTC; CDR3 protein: CASSDNQGGYGYTF
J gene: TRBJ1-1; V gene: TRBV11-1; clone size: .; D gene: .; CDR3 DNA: TGTGCCAGCAGCCCTCGGCGGAATGAAGCTTTCTTT; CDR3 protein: CASSPRRNEAFF
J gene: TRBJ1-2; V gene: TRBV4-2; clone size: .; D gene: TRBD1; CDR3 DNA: TGTGCCAGCAGCCACTCGCCGACAGGGGGCTTGGATGGCTACACCTTC; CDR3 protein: CASSHSPTGGLDGYTF
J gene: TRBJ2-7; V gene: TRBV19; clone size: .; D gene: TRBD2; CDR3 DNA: TGTGCCAGTAGTATGGGCCTAGCGGGCTACGAGCAGTACTTC; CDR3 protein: CASSMGLAGYEQYF
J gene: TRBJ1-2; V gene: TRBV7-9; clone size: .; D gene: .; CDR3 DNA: TGTGCCAGCAGCCGCGGACAGACTCATAACTATGGCTACACCTTC; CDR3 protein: CASSRGQTHNYGYTF
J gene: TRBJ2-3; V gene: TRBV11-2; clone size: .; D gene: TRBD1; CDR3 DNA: TGTGCCAGCAGCCCCGGGACAGGGGCAGATACGCAGTATTTT; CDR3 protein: CASSPGTGADTQYF
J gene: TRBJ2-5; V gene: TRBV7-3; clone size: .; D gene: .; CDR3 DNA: TGTGCCAGCAGCCCAGTCGGGACCACGGGGGAGACCCAGTACTTC; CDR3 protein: CASSPVGTTGETQYF
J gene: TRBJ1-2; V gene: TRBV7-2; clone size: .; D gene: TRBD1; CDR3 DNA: TGTGCCAGCAGCTCCGACAGGGGGGCCTATGGCTACACCTTC; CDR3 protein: CASSSDRGAYGYTF
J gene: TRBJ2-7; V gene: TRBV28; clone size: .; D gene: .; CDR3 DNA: TGTGCCAGCAGCGCGCGGTGGGGGGCACCCCCCTACGAGCAGTACTTC; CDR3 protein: CASSARWGAPPYEQYF
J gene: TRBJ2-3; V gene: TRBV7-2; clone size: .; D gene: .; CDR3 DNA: TGTGCCAGCAGTTCCTCCGGAACCCCACCTCTTACGCAGTATTTT; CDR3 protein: CASSSSGTPPLTQYF
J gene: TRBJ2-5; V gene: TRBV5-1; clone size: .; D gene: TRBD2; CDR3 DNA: TGCGCCAGCAGCTCGGAGCCTAGCGGGGGGGCTTACCAAGAGACCCAGTACTTC; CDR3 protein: CASSSEPSGGAYQETQYF
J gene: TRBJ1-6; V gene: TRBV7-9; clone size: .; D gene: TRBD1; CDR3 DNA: TGTGCCAGCAGCTTTTCAGGGGGCGGTGATTCACCCCTCCACTTT; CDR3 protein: CASSFSGGGDSPLHF
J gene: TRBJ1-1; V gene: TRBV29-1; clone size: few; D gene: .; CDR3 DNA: TGCAGCGTTGACATCTTGGGAGTGAACACTGAAGCTTTCTTT; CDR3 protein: CSVDILGVNTEAFF
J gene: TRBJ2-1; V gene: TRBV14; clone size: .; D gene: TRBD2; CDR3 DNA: TGTGCCAGCAGCCCCCGAACTAGCGGGAGCTTCATTTACAATGAGCAGTTCTTC; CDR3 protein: CASSPRTSGSFIYNEQFF
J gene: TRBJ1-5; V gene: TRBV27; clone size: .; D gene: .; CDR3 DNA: TGTGCCAGCAGTCCCCCTAAGGGCCCGATACTTGATCAGCCCCAGCATTTT; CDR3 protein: CASSPPKGPILDQPQHF
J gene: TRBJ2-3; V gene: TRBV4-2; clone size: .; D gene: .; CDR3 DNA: TGTGCCAGCAGCCAAGATCCTAGGGGGGGCACAGATACGCAGTATTTT; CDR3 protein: CASSQDPRGGTDTQYF
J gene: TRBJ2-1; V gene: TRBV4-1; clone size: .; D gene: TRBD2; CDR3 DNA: TGCGCCAGCAGCCAAGGCCCCACAGCGGGGGTCCAGAATGAGCAGTTCTTC; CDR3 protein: CASSQGPTAGVQNEQFF
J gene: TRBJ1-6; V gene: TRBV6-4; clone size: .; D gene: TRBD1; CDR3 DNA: TGTGCCAGCAGTCCATCGTTGGGACAGTATAATTCACCCCTCCACTTT; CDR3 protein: CASSPSLGQYNSPLHF
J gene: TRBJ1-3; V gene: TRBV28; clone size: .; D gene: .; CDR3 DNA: TGTGCCAGCAGTTTAAGCGGGGTCGACTCTGGAAACACCATATATTTT; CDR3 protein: CASSLSGVDSGNTIYF
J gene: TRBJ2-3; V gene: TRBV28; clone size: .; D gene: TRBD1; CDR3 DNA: TGTGCCAGCAGTTTAAGACAGGGGATGGGGAAACACACAGATACGCAGTATTTT; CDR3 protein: CASSLRQGMGKHTDTQYF
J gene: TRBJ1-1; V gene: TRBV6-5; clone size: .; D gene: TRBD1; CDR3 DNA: TGTGCCAGCAGTTACTCTGGCAGGGGGGGAACTGAAGCTTTCTTT; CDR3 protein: CASSYSGRGGTEAFF
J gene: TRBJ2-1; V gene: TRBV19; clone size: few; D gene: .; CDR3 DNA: TGTGCCAGTAGTATATATAGCAGAGGGAGCTACAATGAGCAGTTCTTC; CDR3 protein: CASSIYSRGSYNEQFF
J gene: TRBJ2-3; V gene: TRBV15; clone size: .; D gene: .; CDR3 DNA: TGTGCCACCAGCAGAGATCCGAGGTACACAGATACGCAGTATTTT; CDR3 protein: CATSRDPRYTDTQYF
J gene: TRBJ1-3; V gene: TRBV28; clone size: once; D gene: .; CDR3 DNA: TGTGCCAGCAGTTTATCGGGGGGTGTTGGAAACACCATATATTTT; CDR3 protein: CASSLSGGVGNTIYF
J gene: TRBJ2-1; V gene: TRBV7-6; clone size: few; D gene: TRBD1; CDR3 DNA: TGTGCCAGCAGCCGGGGACAGGTGAGCTCCTACAATGAGCAGTTCTTC; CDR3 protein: CASSRGQVSSYNEQFF
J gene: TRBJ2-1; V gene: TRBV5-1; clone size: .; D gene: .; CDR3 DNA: TGCGCCAGCAGCTATAGCTACTCCTACAATGAGCAGTTCTTC; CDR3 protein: CASSYSYSYNEQFF